The entry below describes one TCR beta chain. Its cognate antigen is unknown. This specimen belongs to a study of T cells expressing NK-cell markers. As for the study in general: Within the sequenced cohort of eight donors, seven exhibited HCMV seropositivity and one was seronegative. Study conclusions and caveats: One observes that, in several donors, these clonotypes were also the leading ones within the CD3+CD56-NKG2C+ fraction.

The germline gives CDR1 MNHGY, CDR2 SVAAGI. This CDR3 region has 15 residues. A 5'RACE template switching approach incorporating UMIs was used to make TCR beta cDNA. TCRdb reprocessed the 5' RACE reads, with one entry per CDR3 protein and no DNA. The sample's table shows approximately 22,000 distinct CDR3 sequences. This clonotype was obtained from a man aged 18-70 years in good health. Sequencing was performed on blood T cells: a sorted CD56 or NKG2C T cell subset, CD4+ or CD8+ T cells, or bulk PBMC T cells (not recorded which). The chain uses TRBV6-9 and TRBJ2-3; TCRdb picks TRBD2, but there is no DNA to check that call. CDR3 sequence reads: CASSSDEDPSDTQYF.